The 21 T cell receptor beta chains listed next were all sequenced from one sample in a study of blood T cells in healthy people across ages. A second PCR of roughly 7 to 11 cycles used a sample-barcoded 5' primer and a J-beta primer mix. TCRdb re-analysed the 5' RACE reads in MiXCR, keeping a single row per CDR3 protein. Of approximately 810,000 distinct CDR3 sequences listed, around 30% are singletons. The sequenced sample was blood. Every receptor here comes from a woman of 80 years or more in good health.

V gene TRBV7-2 combines with J gene TRBJ2-2; D is unresolved. The V and J ends lost 1 base and 6 bases respectively, with 6 bases between them. CDR3 length: 13 residues. The germline V gene encodes CDR1 SGHTA and CDR2 FQGNSA. The CDR3: CASSLVGPGELFF. CDR3 bases: TGTGCCAGCAGCTTAGTTGGCCCCGGGGAGCTGTTTTTT. Drawing the rest from reference TRBV7-2 and TRBJ2-2, the complete variable domain is GAGVSQSPSNKVTEKGKDVELRCDPISGHTALYWYRQSLGQGLEFLIYFQGNSAPDKSGLPSDRFSAERTGGSVSTLTIQRTQQEDSAVYLCASSLVGPGELFFGEGSRLTVL.

This sequence joins TRBV20-1 and TRBJ2-5; 10 positions agree with TRBD2. J lost 1 base, V lost 3 bases, and 17 bases had no gene match. The CDR3 runs 19 residues. Germline CDR1 DFQATT, CDR2 SNEGSKA (reference sequence). CDR3 sequence: CSARRGLAGAPLSQETQYF. The DNA of the CDR3 is TGCAGTGCTAGGAGGGGGCTAGCGGGGGCCCCGTTAAGCCAAGAGACCCAGTACTTC.

This clonotype was observed many times. The rearrangement links TRBV29-1 to TRBJ2-3, with D uncertain. The CDR3 contains 14 residues. V gave up 5 bases and J gave up 0 bases, with 12 bases separating them. CDR1 and CDR2 (germline): SQVTM, ANQGSEA. This CDR3 is CSVRAFASTDTQYF. The CDR3 DNA follows: TGCAGCGTTAGGGCGTTTGCTAGCACAGATACGCAGTATTTT.

This clonotype was recorded a few times. The CDR3: CASSLRASGGTFSGTQYF. In DNA, the CDR3 is TGTGCCAGCAGCTTGAGGGCTAGCGGGGGGACCTTTAGCGGGACCCAGTACTTC. The V and J genes are TRBV5-5 and TRBJ2-5, with 11 bases lining up with TRBD2. CDR3 length: 18 amino acids. Germline V gene lookup returns CDR1 SGHKS and CDR2 YYEKEE (reference sequence). With V trimmed by 1 base and J by 7 bases, 15 bases remained unmatched.

This clonotype was seen more than once but under ten times. This chain connects TRBV30 to TRBJ2-2, with a weak D call TRBD1 (6 bases). V was shortened by 2 bases and J by 4 bases, with 11 bases between the two germline ends. Germline CDR1 and CDR2: GTSNPN and SVGIG (reference sequence). This CDR3 spans 14 amino acids. As DNA, the CDR3 is TGTGCCTGGAGTCTCACAGGGATCACCGGGGAGCTGTTTTTT. Translated, it gives CAWSLTGITGELFF.

The rearrangement uses TRBV19 and TRBJ2-1; a weak D match, TRBD1 (5 bases). The CDR3 extends over 16 amino acids. Germline loops: CDR1 LNHDA, CDR2 SQIVND (reference sequence). Trimming shortened V by 7 bases and J by 4 bases, and 20 bases separated the two germline ends. CDR3 protein: CASTPTDNRQYNEQFF. The CDR3 region has the DNA TGTGCCAGTACCCCAACCGACAATAGACAGTACAATGAGCAGTTCTTC.

The V gene is TRBV29-1, the J gene TRBJ2-1; either TRBD1 or TRBD2 may supply D (5 bases each). V was pared by 2 bases and J by 5 bases, with 7 bases between. The CDR3 is 12 residues long. Germline V gene lookup returns CDR1 SQVTM and CDR2 ANQGSEA. The CDR3 protein is CSVEWGNNEQFF. As DNA, the CDR3 is TGCAGCGTTGAATGGGGGAACAATGAGCAGTTCTTC.

Many counts were recorded for this clonotype. The chain carries TRBV9 and TRBJ2-1; D remains unclear. V was cut by 0 bases and J by 6 bases, with 13 bases left in between. Germline CDR1 is SGDLS and CDR2 is YYNGEE. The CDR3 loop spans 15 amino acids. The CDR3 sequence is CASSVALGSGNEQFF. The DNA for the CDR3 is TGTGCCAGCAGCGTAGCTTTGGGTTCCGGCAATGAGCAGTTCTTC.

Points on this clonotype: A read error may produce the germline difference seen at one junction end. The CDR3 region is CANSSRTVMTGELFF. In DNA form, the CDR3 reads TGTGCCAACTCATCTAGGACAGTAATGACCGGGGAGCTGTTTTTT. The chain links TRBV18 to TRBJ2-2; D possibly corresponds to TRBD1 (6 bases). The CDR3 spans 15 residues. Per the germline V gene, CDR1 is KGHSH and CDR2 is LQKENI.

The chain carries TRBV20-1 and TRBJ2-3; unclear D gene. Germline CDR1 reads DFQATT; CDR2 reads SNEGSKA (reference sequence). V lost 2 bases to trimming and J lost 1 base, with 16 bases between them. The CDR3 is made up of 16 amino acids. The CDR3 region is CSARRNNWPGTDTQYF. CDR3 nucleotide sequence: TGCAGTGCTAGACGAAATAATTGGCCAGGCACAGATACGCAGTATTTT.

Points on this clonotype: This could be a read error, since a much larger clone is one nucleotide away. This chain uses TRBV7-2 with TRBJ2-5, with 9 bases matching TRBD2. V lost 3 bases, J lost 11 bases, and 10 bases stayed unmatched. The CDR3 extends over 14 amino acids. Looked up from germline, CDR1 is SGHTA and CDR2 is FQGNSA. This CDR3 reads CASSFTGTSSEQYF. The CDR3 nucleotides are TGTGCCAGCAGCTTTACCGGGACTAGCAGTGAGCAGTACTTC.

The chain combines TRBV12-3 or TRBV12-4 with TRBJ2-3; D may be TRBD2 (6 bases). V was clipped by 2 bases and J by 2 bases, with 14 bases between them. The CDR3 has 16 residues. Here the CDR3 reads CASSLSAGLATDTQYF. CDR3 nucleotide sequence: TGTGCCAGCAGTTTATCGGCGGGGCTCGCCACAGATACGCAGTATTTT.

The table lists this clonotype with many counts. This chain uses TRBV9 with TRBJ2-5, with 9 nucleotides matching TRBD1. Germline V lookup: CDR1 SGDLS, CDR2 YYNGEE. After removal of 4 bases from V and 5 bases from J, the junction contained 6 bases not matched to a gene. The CDR3 loop spans 14 amino acids. The CDR3 nucleotides read TGTGCCAGCAGCACGGGACAGGGACGGGAGACCCAGTACTTC. Protein: CASSTGQGRETQYF.

In this sample, this clonotype turned up a few times. The CDR3 protein is CASSIRDRWYGNEKLFF. The DNA of the CDR3 is TGTGCCAGCAGCATCAGGGACAGGTGGTACGGAAATGAAAAACTGTTTTTT. The chain recombines TRBV7-4 with TRBJ1-4; 8 bases are shared with TRBD1. Germline trimming cut 5 bases from V and 5 bases from J; bases unmatched to any gene: 13. The CDR3 extends over 17 amino acids. CDR1 and CDR2 (germline): SGHVT, SQSDAQ.

The chain couples TRBV6-2 or TRBV6-3 to TRBJ2-5; 12 bases match TRBD2. This CDR3 has 14 amino acids. The germline V gene has CDR1 MNHEY and CDR2 SVGEGT. After removal of 9 bases from V and 5 bases from J, the junction contained 7 bases not matched to a gene. CDR3 nucleotides: TGTGCCAGTCGACTAGCGGGGGCCCGGGAGACCCAGTACTTC. Protein product: CASRLAGARETQYF.

There are many counts of this clonotype. The chain couples TRBV6-2 or TRBV6-3 to TRBJ1-2; D ambiguous. The CDR3 runs 13 residues. Germline CDR1 MNHEY, CDR2 SVGEGT. V gave up 0 bases and J gave up 2 bases, with 4 bases separating them. The CDR3 loop reads CASSYSVNYGYTF. The DNA for the CDR3 is TGTGCCAGCAGTTACTCGGTCAACTATGGCTACACCTTC.

On this clonotype: With a much larger clone just one base away, this may be a read error. The rearrangement uses TRBV10-2 and TRBJ2-5; TRBD1 matches at 7 bases. This CDR3 spans 14 amino acids. V lost 6 bases, J lost 11 bases, and 15 bases stayed unmatched. Germline lookup yields CDR1 WSHSY and CDR2 SAAADI. The CDR3 here is CASRATGQSNEQYF. The CDR3 DNA is TGCGCCAGCAGGGCCACGGGACAGAGCAATGAGCAGTACTTC.

V usage is TRBV7-8 and J usage is TRBJ2-1; 7 bases are shared with TRBD2. The J call may be wrong; the DNA end is better matched by TRBJ2-7. This CDR3 is 16 amino acids long. The germline CDR1 and CDR2 sequences are SGHVS and FQNEAQ. The CDR3: CASSRPGRSSYNEQYF. CDR3 bases: TGTGCCAGCAGCCGACCCGGGAGGAGCTCCTACAATGAGCAGTACTTC.

This clonotype was seen repeatedly, ten times or more. V gene TRBV7-2 combines with J gene TRBJ2-7; a possible D gene is TRBD2 (6 bases). The germline V and J ends were trimmed by 3 bases and 6 bases, with 18 bases remaining between them. The CDR3 contains 15 residues. Germline assignment: CDR1 SGHTA and CDR2 FQGNSA. The CDR3 sequence is CASSFFLGGEGEQYF. In DNA, the CDR3 is TGTGCCAGCAGCTTTTTTCTGGGGGGTGAGGGCGAGCAGTACTTC.

The table lists this clonotype with a few counts. Given a much more abundant clone one base away, this may be a read error. The chain links TRBV15 to TRBJ2-5; maybe TRBD1 (5 bases). Germline V gene data show CDR1 as LNHNV and CDR2 as YYDKDF (reference sequence). This CDR3 has 13 amino acids. Deletions cut 7 bases from V and 2 bases from J, with 11 bases between. This CDR3 is CATKGARQETQYF. The CDR3 bases are TGTGCCACCAAAGGGGCCCGTCAAGAGACCCAGTACTTC.

This clonotype was seen more than once but under ten times. The gene calls are TRBV20-1 and TRBJ2-3; 8 bases agree with TRBD2. V shed 5 bases and J 7 bases; nucleotides not matched to a gene: 11. This CDR3 region has 14 residues. From germline, CDR1 is DFQATT and CDR2 SNEGSKA (reference sequence). This CDR3 reads CSAPAVGGGNTQYF. In nucleotides, the CDR3 is TGCAGTGCTCCGGCGGTCGGGGGGGGCAATACGCAGTATTTT.